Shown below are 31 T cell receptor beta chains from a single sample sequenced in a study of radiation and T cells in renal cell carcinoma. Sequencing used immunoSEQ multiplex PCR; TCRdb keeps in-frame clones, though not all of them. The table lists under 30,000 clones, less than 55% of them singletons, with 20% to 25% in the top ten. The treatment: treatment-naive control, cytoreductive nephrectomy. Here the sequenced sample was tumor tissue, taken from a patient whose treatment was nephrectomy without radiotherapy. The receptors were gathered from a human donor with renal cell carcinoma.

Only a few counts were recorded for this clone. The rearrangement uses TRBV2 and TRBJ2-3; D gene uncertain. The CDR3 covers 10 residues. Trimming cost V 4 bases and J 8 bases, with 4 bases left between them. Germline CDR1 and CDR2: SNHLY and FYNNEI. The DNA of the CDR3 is TGTGCCAGCAGTGGTGTTACGCAGTATTTT. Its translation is CASSGVTQYF. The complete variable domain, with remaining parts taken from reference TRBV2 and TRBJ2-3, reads EPEVTQTPSHQVTQMGQEVILRCVPISNHLYFYWYRQILGQKVEFLVSFYNNEISEKSEIFDDQFSVERPDGSNFTLKIRSTKLEDSAMYFCASSGVTQYFGPGTRLTVL.

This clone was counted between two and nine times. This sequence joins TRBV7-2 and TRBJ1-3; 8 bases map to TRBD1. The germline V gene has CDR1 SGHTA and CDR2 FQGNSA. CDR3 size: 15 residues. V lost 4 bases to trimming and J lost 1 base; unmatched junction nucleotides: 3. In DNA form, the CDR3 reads TGTGCCAGCAGCTGGAGACAGGGGTCTGGAAACACCATATATTTT. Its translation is CASSWRQGSGNTIYF.

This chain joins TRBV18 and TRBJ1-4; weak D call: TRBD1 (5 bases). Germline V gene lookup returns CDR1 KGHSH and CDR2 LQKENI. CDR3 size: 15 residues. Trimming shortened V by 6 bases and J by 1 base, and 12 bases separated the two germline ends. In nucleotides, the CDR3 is TGTGCCAGCTCCCAACCGGGGGGAACTAATGAAAAACTGTTTTTT. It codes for CASSQPGGTNEKLFF.

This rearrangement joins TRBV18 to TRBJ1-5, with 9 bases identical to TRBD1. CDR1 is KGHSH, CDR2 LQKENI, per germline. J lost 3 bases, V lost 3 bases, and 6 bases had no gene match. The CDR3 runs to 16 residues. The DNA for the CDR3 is TGTGCCAGCTCACCGGGGACAGGGTACGACAATCAGCCCCAGCATTTT. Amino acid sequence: CASSPGTGYDNQPQHF.

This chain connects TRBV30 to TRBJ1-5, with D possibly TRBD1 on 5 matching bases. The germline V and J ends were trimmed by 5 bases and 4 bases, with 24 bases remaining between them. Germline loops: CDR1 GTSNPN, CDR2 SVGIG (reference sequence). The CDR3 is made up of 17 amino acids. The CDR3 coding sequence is TGTGCCTGGGGGGGACGGGGCGGACCCCTACTTAATCAGCCCCAGCATTTT. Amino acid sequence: CAWGGRGGPLLNQPQHF.

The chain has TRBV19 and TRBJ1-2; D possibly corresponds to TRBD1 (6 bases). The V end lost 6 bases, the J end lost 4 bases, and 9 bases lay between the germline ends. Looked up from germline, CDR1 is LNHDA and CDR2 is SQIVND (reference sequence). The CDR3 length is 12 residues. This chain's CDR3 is CASRQGPYGYTF. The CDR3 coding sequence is TGTGCCAGTAGGCAGGGGCCCTATGGCTACACCTTC.

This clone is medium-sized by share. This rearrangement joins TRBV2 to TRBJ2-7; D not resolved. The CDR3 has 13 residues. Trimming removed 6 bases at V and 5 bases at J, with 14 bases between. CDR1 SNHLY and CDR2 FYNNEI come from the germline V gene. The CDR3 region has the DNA TGTGCCAGCAGATTCCTACCACCCAACGAGCAGTACTTC. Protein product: CASRFLPPNEQYF.

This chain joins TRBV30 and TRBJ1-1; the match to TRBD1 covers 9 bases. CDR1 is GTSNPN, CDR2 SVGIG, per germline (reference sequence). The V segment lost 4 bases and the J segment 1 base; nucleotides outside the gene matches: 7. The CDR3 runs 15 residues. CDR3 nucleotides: TGTGCCTGGAAGAGGGGGGACAGGGCGAACACTGAAGCTTTCTTT. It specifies CAWKRGDRANTEAFF.

CDR3 sequence: CASRDRDSVGYGYTF. The CDR3 coding sequence is TGTGCCAGCAGGGACCGGGACAGTGTAGGCTATGGCTACACCTTC. V is TRBV2 and J is TRBJ1-2, with TRBD1 matching 7 bases. There are 15 residues in the CDR3. The J segment lost 4 bases and the V segment lost 6 bases, leaving 11 bases of the junction unmatched. CDR1 is SNHLY and CDR2 is FYNNEI in the germline V gene.

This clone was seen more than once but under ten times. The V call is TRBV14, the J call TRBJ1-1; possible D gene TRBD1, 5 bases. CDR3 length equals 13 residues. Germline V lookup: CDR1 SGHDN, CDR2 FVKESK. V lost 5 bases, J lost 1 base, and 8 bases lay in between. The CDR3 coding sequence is TGTGCCAGCAGCTGGGACTCGAACACTGAAGCTTTCTTT. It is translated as CASSWDSNTEAFF.

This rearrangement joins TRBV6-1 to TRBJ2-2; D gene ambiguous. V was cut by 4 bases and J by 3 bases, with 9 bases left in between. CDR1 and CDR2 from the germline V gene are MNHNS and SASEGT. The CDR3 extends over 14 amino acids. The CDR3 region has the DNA TGTGCCAGCAGTGGGCAGGCGTACACCGGGGAGCTGTTTTTT. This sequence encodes CASSGQAYTGELFF.

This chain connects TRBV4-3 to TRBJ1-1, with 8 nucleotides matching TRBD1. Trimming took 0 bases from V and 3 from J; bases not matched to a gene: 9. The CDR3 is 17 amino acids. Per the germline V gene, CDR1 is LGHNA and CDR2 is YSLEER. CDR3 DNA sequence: TGCGCCAGCAGCCAAGATCGGGGGCAGGGGGCATACACTGAAGCTTTCTTT. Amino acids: CASSQDRGQGAYTEAFF.

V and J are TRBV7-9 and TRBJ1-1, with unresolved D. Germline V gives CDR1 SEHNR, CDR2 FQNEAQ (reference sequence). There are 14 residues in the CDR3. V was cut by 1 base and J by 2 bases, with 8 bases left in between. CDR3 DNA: TGTGCCAGCAGCTTAGAAGGCTATAACACTGAAGCTTTCTTT. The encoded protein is CASSLEGYNTEAFF.

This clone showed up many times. The CDR3 bases are TGTGCCAGCTCACCAAGGCTAGCGGCTAACACAGATACGCAGTATTTT. Protein sequence: CASSPRLAANTDTQYF. The chain combines TRBV18 with TRBJ2-3, with 7 bases lining up with TRBD2. CDR1 is KGHSH and CDR2 is LQKENI in the germline V gene. The CDR3 loop spans 16 amino acids. The ends lost 2 bases at V and 2 bases at J; junction bases unmatched: 7.

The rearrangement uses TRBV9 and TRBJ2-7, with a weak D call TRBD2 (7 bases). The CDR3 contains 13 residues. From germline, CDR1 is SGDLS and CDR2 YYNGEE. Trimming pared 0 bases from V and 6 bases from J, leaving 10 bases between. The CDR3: CASSVAGEGEQYF. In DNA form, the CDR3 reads TGTGCCAGCAGCGTAGCAGGGGAGGGCGAGCAGTACTTC.

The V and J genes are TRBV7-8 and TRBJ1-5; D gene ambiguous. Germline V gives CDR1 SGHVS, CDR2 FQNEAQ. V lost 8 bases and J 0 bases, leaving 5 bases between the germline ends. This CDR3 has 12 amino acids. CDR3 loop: CASSNSNQPQHF. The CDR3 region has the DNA TGTGCCAGCTCAAATAGCAATCAGCCCCAGCATTTT.

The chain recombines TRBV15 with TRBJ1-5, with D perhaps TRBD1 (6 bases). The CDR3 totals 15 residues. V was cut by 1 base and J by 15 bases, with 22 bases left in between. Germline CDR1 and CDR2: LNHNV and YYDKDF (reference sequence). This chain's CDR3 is CATSRGMEGGTSLHF. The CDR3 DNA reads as TGTGCCACCAGCAGAGGGATGGAGGGGGGGACGTCATTGCATTTT.

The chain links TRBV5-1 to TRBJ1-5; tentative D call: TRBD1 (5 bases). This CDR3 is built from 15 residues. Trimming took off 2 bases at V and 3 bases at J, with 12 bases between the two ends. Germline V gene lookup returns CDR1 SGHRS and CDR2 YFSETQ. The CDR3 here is CASSFSGSDNQPQHF. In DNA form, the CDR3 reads TGCGCCAGCAGCTTCTCAGGGTCGGACAATCAGCCCCAGCATTTT.

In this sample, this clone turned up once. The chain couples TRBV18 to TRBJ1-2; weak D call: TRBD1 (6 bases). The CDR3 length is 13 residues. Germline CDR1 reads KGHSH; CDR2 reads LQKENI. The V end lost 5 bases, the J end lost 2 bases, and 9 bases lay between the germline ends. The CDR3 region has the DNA TGTGCCAGCTCATCTCAGGGGAACTATGGCTACACCTTC. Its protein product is CASSSQGNYGYTF. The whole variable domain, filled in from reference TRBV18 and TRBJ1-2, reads NAGVMQNPRHLVRRRGQEARLRCSPMKGHSHVYWYRQLPEEGLKFMVYLQKENIIDESGMPKERFSAEFPKEGPSILRIQQVVRGDSAAYFCASSSQGNYGYTFGSGTRLTVV.

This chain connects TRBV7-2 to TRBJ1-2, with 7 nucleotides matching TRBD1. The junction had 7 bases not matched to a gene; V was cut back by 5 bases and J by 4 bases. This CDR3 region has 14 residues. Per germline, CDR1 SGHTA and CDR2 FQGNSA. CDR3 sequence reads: CASSLDGQVYGYTF. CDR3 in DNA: TGTGCCAGCAGCCTAGACGGACAGGTCTATGGCTACACCTTC.

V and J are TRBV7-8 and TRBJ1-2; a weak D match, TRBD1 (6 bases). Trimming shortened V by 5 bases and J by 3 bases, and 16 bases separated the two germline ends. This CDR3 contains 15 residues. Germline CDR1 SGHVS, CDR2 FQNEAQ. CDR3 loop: CASSPRGGFHYGYTF. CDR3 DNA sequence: TGTGCCAGCAGCCCGCGGGGGGGCTTCCACTATGGCTACACCTTC.

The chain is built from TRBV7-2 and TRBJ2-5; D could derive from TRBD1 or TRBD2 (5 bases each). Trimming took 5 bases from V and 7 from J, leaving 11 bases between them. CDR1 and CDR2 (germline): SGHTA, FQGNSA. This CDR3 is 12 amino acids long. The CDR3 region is CASSRLGGTQYF. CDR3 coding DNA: TGTGCCAGCAGCAGGCTTGGGGGGACCCAGTACTTC. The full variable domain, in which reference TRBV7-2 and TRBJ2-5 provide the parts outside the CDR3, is GAGVSQSPSNKVTEKGKDVELRCDPISGHTALYWYRQSLGQGLEFLIYFQGNSAPDKSGLPSDRFSAERTGGSVSTLTIQRTQQEDSAVYLCASSRLGGTQYFGPGTRLLVL.

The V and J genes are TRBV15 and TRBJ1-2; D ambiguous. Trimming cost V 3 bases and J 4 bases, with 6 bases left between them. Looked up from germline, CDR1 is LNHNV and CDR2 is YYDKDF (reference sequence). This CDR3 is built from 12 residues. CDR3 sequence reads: CATSSGRYGYTF. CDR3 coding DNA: TGTGCCACCAGCAGTGGACGCTATGGCTACACCTTC.

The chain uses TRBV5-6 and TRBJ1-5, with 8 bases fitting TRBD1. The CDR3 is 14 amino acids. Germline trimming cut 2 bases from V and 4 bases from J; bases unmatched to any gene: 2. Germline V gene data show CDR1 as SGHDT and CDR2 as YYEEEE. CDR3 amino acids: CASSFGTGNQPQHF. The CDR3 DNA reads TGTGCCAGCAGCTTCGGGACAGGTAATCAGCCCCAGCATTTT.

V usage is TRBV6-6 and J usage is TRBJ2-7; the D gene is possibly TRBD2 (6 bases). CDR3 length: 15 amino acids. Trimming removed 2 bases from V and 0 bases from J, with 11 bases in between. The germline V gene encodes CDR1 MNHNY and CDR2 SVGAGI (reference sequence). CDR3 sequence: CASSYGSGGSYEQYF. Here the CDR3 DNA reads TGTGCCAGCAGTTACGGGTCCGGGGGCTCCTACGAGCAGTACTTC.

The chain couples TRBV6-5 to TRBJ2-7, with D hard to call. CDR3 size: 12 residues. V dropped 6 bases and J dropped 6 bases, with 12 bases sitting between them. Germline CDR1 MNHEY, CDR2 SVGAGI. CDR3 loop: CASSYTLGEQYF. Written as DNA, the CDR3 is TGTGCCAGCAGCTACACCCTTGGCGAGCAGTACTTC.

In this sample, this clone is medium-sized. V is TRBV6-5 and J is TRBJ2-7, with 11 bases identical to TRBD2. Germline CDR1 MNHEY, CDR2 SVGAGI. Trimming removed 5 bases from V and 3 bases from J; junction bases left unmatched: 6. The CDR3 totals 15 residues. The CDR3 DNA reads TGTGCCAGCAGTAAGACTAGCGGGGCTTACTACGAGCAGTACTTC. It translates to CASSKTSGAYYEQYF.

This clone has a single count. This CDR3 is CASKAGSGLRSNEQFF. The DNA of the CDR3 is TGTGCCAGTAAGGCAGGCTCGGGTCTGAGGTCGAATGAGCAGTTCTTC. The gene calls are TRBV19 and TRBJ2-1, with unresolved D. The CDR3 consists of 16 residues. V was pared by 7 bases and J by 7 bases, with 23 bases between. CDR1 is LNHDA and CDR2 is SQIVND in the germline V gene (reference sequence).

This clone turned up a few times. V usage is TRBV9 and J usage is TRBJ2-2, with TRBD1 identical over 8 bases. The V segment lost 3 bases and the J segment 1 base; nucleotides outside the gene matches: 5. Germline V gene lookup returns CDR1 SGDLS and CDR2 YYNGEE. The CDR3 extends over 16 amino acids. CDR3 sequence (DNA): TGTGCCAGCAGCGCCCGGACAGGGAAGAACACCGGGGAGCTGTTTTTT. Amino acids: CASSARTGKNTGELFF.

In DNA form, the CDR3 reads TGCGCCAGCAGCTCCTTGGACAGGGGAAGCACTGAAGCTTTCTTT. It specifies CASSSLDRGSTEAFF. This chain links TRBV5-1 with TRBJ1-1; 9 bases fit TRBD1. Germline V gives CDR1 SGHRS, CDR2 YFSETQ. The CDR3 is 15 residues long. With 3 bases clipped from V and 4 bases from J, the junction kept 7 bases outside the gene matches.

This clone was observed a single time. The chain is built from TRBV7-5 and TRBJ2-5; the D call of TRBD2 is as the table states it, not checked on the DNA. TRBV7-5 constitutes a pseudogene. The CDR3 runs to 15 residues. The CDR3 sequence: CASSLGTSIAETQYF. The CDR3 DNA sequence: TGTGCCAGCAGCTTAGGGACTAGTATAGCGGAGACCCAGTACTTC.